The rows below give T cell receptor beta chains drawn from one sample of a study of cytomegalovirus exposure and HLA in healthy donors. The table came from immunoSEQ multiplex PCR; TCRdb's copy has only in-frame clones and leaves some out. The sample consists of over 75,000 clones, approximately 81% of them appearing once. The sample comprised PBMCs. These receptors all stem from a man between 18 and 35 years old in good health and CMV-seropositive. The CDR3 runs from the conserved cysteine through the conserved F or W. A D gene is named only where the DNA matches it firmly. Clone size is not always given. Where it is, it says once, few, many or a class for expanded clones.

TRBJ1-5,.,TRBV2,16,TRBD1,CASSGRTGNSNQPQHF,TGTGCCAGCAGTGGGAGGACAGGGAATAGCAATCAGCCCCAGCATTTT
TRBJ1-1,.,TRBV30,12,.,CAWSGAVAEAFF,TGTGCCTGGAGTGGAGCGGTCGCTGAAGCTTTCTTT
TRBJ1-4,.,TRBV13,15,TRBD1,CASSSRQGAGEKLFF,TGTGCCAGCAGCTCACGACAGGGGGCCGGGGAAAAACTGTTTTTT
TRBJ1-1,.,TRBV12-5,13,.,CASGMREDTEAFF,TGTGCTAGTGGTATGCGGGAGGACACTGAAGCTTTCTTT
TRBJ2-3,.,TRBV4-2,16,.,CASSQDTRAGTDTQYF,TGTGCCAGCAGCCAAGATACTAGGGCTGGCACAGATACGCAGTATTTT
TRBJ1-5,few,TRBV19,13,.,CASTKNTNQPQHF,TGTGCCAGTACAAAGAACACCAATCAGCCCCAGCATTTT
TRBJ2-2,.,TRBV7-9,16,TRBD2,CASSQGLAGVSGELFF,TGTGCCAGCAGCCAGGGACTAGCGGGAGTTTCCGGGGAGCTGTTTTTT
TRBJ1-2,.,TRBV2,14,.,CASSSDRANYGYTF,TGTGCCAGCAGTTCGGACAGAGCAAACTATGGCTACACCTTC
TRBJ1-1,once,TRBV7-7,13,.,CASSLDRNTEAFF,TGTGCCAGCAGCTTAGACAGGAACACTGAAGCTTTCTTT
TRBJ2-1,.,TRBV6-1,15,.,CASSELRGANNEQFF,TGTGCCAGCAGTGAACTCCGGGGGGCAAACAATGAGCAGTTCTTC
TRBJ2-5,.,TRBV11-2,14,TRBD2,CASSLVAGVETQYF,TGTGCCAGCAGCTTAGTAGCGGGAGTTGAGACCCAGTACTTC
TRBJ1-5,.,TRBV28,15,.,CASSPDMAGNQPQHF,TGTGCCAGCAGCCCCGACATGGCTGGGAATCAGCCCCAGCATTTT
TRBJ1-1,.,TRBV11-2,13,.,CASSLSSAGEAFF,TGTGCCAGCAGCTTATCTTCGGCAGGCGAAGCTTTCTTT
TRBJ1-1,.,TRBV19,14,.,CASSRDILNTEAFF,TGTGCCAGTAGTAGGGACATCTTAAACACTGAAGCTTTCTTT
TRBJ2-5,.,TRBV7-6,13,.,CASSLAILETQYF,TGTGCCAGCAGCTTAGCTATTCTGGAGACCCAGTACTTC
TRBJ2-2,.,TRBV28,10,.,CAIAAGELFF,TGTGCCATCGCGGCCGGGGAGCTGTTTTTT
TRBJ2-7,.,TRBV4-2,17,TRBD2,CASSLGLAGALTYEQYF,TGTGCCAGCAGCCTGGGACTAGCGGGAGCCCTGACCTACGAGCAGTACTTC
TRBJ1-4,.,TRBV19,11,.,CASSLNEKLFF,TGTGCCAGTAGTCTGAATGAAAAACTGTTTTTT
TRBJ1-2,.,TRBV19,12,TRBD1,CASTGQTYGYTF,TGTGCCAGTACGGGACAGACCTATGGCTACACCTTC
TRBJ1-2,few,TRBV11-2,15,TRBD1,CASSLDLGQGRGYTF,TGTGCCAGCAGCTTAGATCTTGGACAGGGCCGGGGCTACACCTTC
TRBJ2-2,once,TRBV5-1,15,.,CASSSRQDGTGELFF,TGCGCCAGCAGCTCCCGACAGGATGGGACCGGGGAGCTGTTTTTT
TRBJ2-3,.,TRBV6-1,13,.,CASSEYGADTQYF,TGTGCCAGCAGTGAATACGGAGCAGATACGCAGTATTTT
TRBJ2-5,.,TRBV11-2,16,.,CASSFGVFRDQETQYF,TGTGCCAGCAGCTTCGGAGTATTCAGGGACCAAGAGACCCAGTACTTC
TRBJ2-5,.,TRBV19,15,.,CASSTGQLYQETQYF,TGTGCCAGTAGTACTGGACAGTTGTACCAAGAGACCCAGTACTTC
TRBJ1-3,.,TRBV9,13,TRBD1,CASSAGTGGTIYF,TGTGCCAGCAGCGCTGGGACAGGGGGGACCATATATTTT
TRBJ2-3,once,TRBV4-1,13,.,CASSRGLLDTQYF,TGCGCCAGCAGCCGAGGGCTGTTGGATACGCAGTATTTT
TRBJ2-5,once,TRBV11-2,15,TRBD2,CASSLSGETQETQYF,TGTGCCAGCAGCCTTAGCGGGGAGACCCAAGAGACCCAGTACTTC
TRBJ1-1,.,TRBV30,13,.,CAWSVGGDTEAFF,TGTGCCTGGAGTGTAGGGGGGGACACTGAAGCTTTCTTT
TRBJ2-1,.,TRBV5-4,16,TRBD2,CASSFPSGGGVGEQFF,TGTGCCAGCAGCTTCCCTAGCGGGGGGGGTGTGGGTGAGCAGTTCTTC
TRBJ2-7,.,TRBV5-6,16,TRBD1,CASSLMDRDRGHEQYF,TGTGCCAGCAGCTTAATGGACCGGGACAGGGGTCACGAGCAGTACTTC
TRBJ2-3,.,TRBV4-2,15,.,CASSQGGREGDTQYF,TGTGCCAGCAGCCAAGGCGGCAGGGAAGGAGATACGCAGTATTTT